The 2 T cell receptor beta chains presented below share a single source sample, sequenced in a study of cytomegalovirus exposure and HLA in healthy donors. PCR used 60 Vbeta primers and 13 Jbeta primers. Repertoires were generated with immunoSEQ multiplex PCR, while TCRdb's copy carries only in-frame clones and drops some. The sample shows some 180,000 clones, 70% to 80% of them seen only once. What was sequenced was PBMCs. The receptors were sampled from a woman in her twenties or thirties in good health and CMV-seropositive.

This clone has only a few counts. The CDR3 reads CASSLARGTQHF. CDR3 nucleotide sequence: TGTGCCAGCAGCTTAGCACGGGGGACCCAGCATTTT. The V call is TRBV7-8, the J call TRBJ1-5, with D possibly TRBD1 on 5 matching bases. This CDR3 spans 12 amino acids. In germline, CDR1 is SGHVS, CDR2 FQNEAQ. V dropped 0 bases and J dropped 11 bases, with 8 bases sitting between them.

The V and J genes are TRBV6-6 and TRBJ1-1; D is unresolved. Trimming pared 3 bases from V and 1 base from J, leaving 9 bases between. This CDR3 region has 14 residues. CDR1 is MNHNY, CDR2 SVGAGI, per germline (reference sequence). DNA for the CDR3: TGTGCCAGCAGTTATATGGGCCCGAACACTGAAGCTTTCTTT. This sequence encodes CASSYMGPNTEAFF.